One and the same sample provided the 18 T cell receptor beta chains below, sequenced in a study of T cells in Graves' hyperthyroidism and ophthalmopathy. Using RNA transcripts as the source, TCR beta CDR3 regions were amplified. Researchers ran a first-round RT-PCR on the TCR CDR3 using the HTBI primer set. Each CDR3 protein gets one entry after TCRdb re-called the multiplex PCR reads with MiXCR. The sample has 650,000 to 700,000 distinct CDR3 sequences, around 16% seen once. Source material: blood. All receptors derive from a man aged 45-65 years with Graves' hyperthyroidism.

The chain is built from TRBV7-9 and TRBJ1-1, with 10 nucleotides matching TRBD1. Per germline, CDR1 SEHNR and CDR2 FQNEAQ (reference sequence). V was pared by 1 base and J by 5 bases, with 4 bases of the junction left unmatched. The CDR3 sequence is 15 residues long. Written as DNA, the CDR3 is TGTGCCAGCAGCTTAGAAGGGACAGGGGAAACTGAAGCTTTCTTT. This sequence encodes CASSLEGTGETEAFF. Variable domain in full (rest from reference TRBV7-9 and TRBJ1-1): DTGVSQNPRHKITKRGQNVTFRCDPISEHNRLYWYRQTLGQGPEFLTYFQNEAQLEKSRLLSDRFSAERPKGSFSTLEIQRTEQGDSAMYLCASSLEGTGETEAFFGQGTRLTVV.

This clonotype was seen many times. The V call is TRBV20-1, the J call TRBJ2-7; 10 nucleotides line up with TRBD2. V shed 0 bases and J 1 base; nucleotides not matched to a gene: 12. CDR3 length: 18 amino acids. Germline V gene sequence: CDR1 DFQATT, CDR2 SNEGSKA (reference sequence). The CDR3 loop is CSARDLRPPSGSSYEQYF. The CDR3 DNA reads TGCAGTGCTAGAGATCTTCGGCCCCCTAGCGGGAGTTCCTACGAGCAGTACTTC.

This clonotype was seen at least ten times. This chain joins TRBV12-3 or TRBV12-4 and TRBJ1-4, with 10 bases matching TRBD1. The CDR3 loop spans 14 amino acids. Trimming cost V 6 bases and J 10 bases; bases outside gene matches: 8. This chain's CDR3 is CASSPTGGLGKLFF. DNA for the CDR3: TGTGCCAGCAGCCCGACAGGGGGCTTAGGAAAACTGTTTTTT.

There are many counts of this clonotype. The genes are TRBV5-1 and TRBJ2-1; 9 bases are a match to TRBD2. There are 15 residues in the CDR3. The V gene end was trimmed by 4 bases and the J gene end by 2 bases; junction bases not matched to a gene: 4. Germline loops: CDR1 SGHRS, CDR2 YFSETQ. CDR3 region: CASSLQREAYNEQFF. The CDR3 nucleotides are TGCGCCAGCAGCCTCCAGCGGGAGGCCTACAATGAGCAGTTCTTC. The full variable domain, completed using reference TRBV5-1 and TRBJ2-1, is KAGVTQTPRYLIKTRGQQVTLSCSPISGHRSVSWYQQTPGQGLQFLFEYFSETQRNKGNFPGRFSGRQFSNSRSEMNVSTLELGDSALYLCASSLQREAYNEQFFGPGTRLTVL.

This clonotype was recorded at least ten times. This chain links TRBV19 with TRBJ2-5, with D uncertain. V was pared by 3 bases and J by 1 base, with 9 bases between. From germline, CDR1 is LNHDA and CDR2 SQIVND (reference sequence). The CDR3 covers 14 residues. Written as DNA, the CDR3 is TGTGCCAGTAGTATGTCGGAGAGCCAAGAGACCCAGTACTTC. Encoded protein: CASSMSESQETQYF.

This clonotype came up a few times. V is TRBV5-5 and J is TRBJ2-7; 10 bases line up with TRBD2. The ends lost 4 bases at V and 6 bases at J; junction bases unmatched: 4. The CDR3 is 13 amino acids. Germline assignment: CDR1 SGHKS and CDR2 YYEKEE (reference sequence). The CDR3 reads CASSPWTSGEQYF. As DNA, the CDR3 is TGTGCCAGCAGCCCGTGGACTAGCGGCGAGCAGTACTTC.

This clonotype was picked up a small number of times. CDR3 nucleotide sequence: TGTGCCAGCAGCGCAGCTAGCGCCACCCCGAGGGAGCAGTACTTC. It encodes CASSAASATPREQYF. This chain links TRBV9 with TRBJ2-7; a weak D match, TRBD2 (6 bases). Germline assignment: CDR1 SGDLS and CDR2 YYNGEE. CDR3 size: 15 residues. V was pared by 3 bases and J by 7 bases, with 20 bases between.

This clonotype came up many times. V and J are TRBV2 and TRBJ1-4; 10 positions match TRBD1. Germline CDR1 is SNHLY and CDR2 is FYNNEI. V was pared by 4 bases and J by 1 base, with 6 bases of the junction left unmatched. The length of the CDR3 is 17 residues. The DNA of the CDR3 is TGTGCCAGCAGTGTCCGGACAGGGGGGGTAACTAATGAAAAACTGTTTTTT. Translated, it gives CASSVRTGGVTNEKLFF.

This chain connects TRBV19 to TRBJ2-7; 12 nucleotides align to TRBD1. The ends lost 7 bases at V and 4 bases at J; junction bases unmatched: 8. Germline V gene lookup returns CDR1 LNHDA and CDR2 SQIVND (reference sequence). This CDR3 spans 15 amino acids. As DNA, the CDR3 is TGTGCCAGTACTCCCACGGGACAGGGGGCTTACGAGCAGTACTTC. This translates into CASTPTGQGAYEQYF.

The chain couples TRBV6-5 to TRBJ1-2, with D maybe TRBD1 (5 bases). Deletions cut 0 bases from V and 4 bases from J, with 9 bases between. The CDR3 covers 14 residues. Per the germline V gene, CDR1 is MNHEY and CDR2 is SVGAGI. The CDR3 reads CASSYSAGFYGYTF. For the CDR3, the DNA is TGTGCCAGCAGTTACTCGGCAGGGTTCTATGGCTACACCTTC.

This clonotype was found a few times. This chain links TRBV10-1 with TRBJ1-1, with D possibly TRBD1 on 5 matching bases. CDR1 and CDR2 (germline): WNHNN, SYGVQD (reference sequence). The CDR3 length is 16 residues. With 4 bases removed from V and 1 base from J, the gap between germline ends came to 16 bases. This CDR3 reads CASSGPWDGRNTEAFF. The CDR3 DNA follows: TGCGCCAGCAGTGGGCCCTGGGACGGACGGAACACTGAAGCTTTCTTT.

V and J are TRBV13 and TRBJ1-2; a weak D match, TRBD1 (6 bases). The CDR3 consists of 16 residues. Between the trimmed V and J ends, which lost 5 bases and 5 bases, there was a span of 21 bases. CDR1 is PRHDT and CDR2 is FYEKMQ in the germline V gene (reference sequence). As DNA, the CDR3 is TGTGCCAGCAGCGGCGCCCTGGACAGATTCTGGTATGGCTACACCTTC. This translates into CASSGALDRFWYGYTF.

The rearrangement uses TRBV27 and TRBJ2-6; 11 bases are a match to TRBD1. Germline V gene sequence: CDR1 MNHEY, CDR2 SMNVEV (reference sequence). The ends lost 1 base at V and 0 bases at J; junction bases unmatched: 2. CDR3 length: 18 residues. This CDR3 is CASSLLGTGGSGANVLTF. The CDR3 coding sequence is TGTGCCAGCAGTTTATTAGGGACAGGGGGCTCTGGGGCCAACGTCCTGACTTTC.

This clonotype has a count of ten or more. The gene calls are TRBV27 and TRBJ2-7; either TRBD1 or TRBD2 may supply D (5 bases each). Trimming took off 5 bases at V and 5 bases at J, with 13 bases between the two ends. CDR1 MNHEY and CDR2 SMNVEV come from the germline V gene (reference sequence). The CDR3 length is 13 residues. The CDR3 nucleotides are TGTGCCAGCAGTATCCACGGGACGAACGAGCAGTACTTC. As protein: CASSIHGTNEQYF.

This clonotype was seen ten or more times. J is TRBJ2-7 and V is TRBV6-1, with 7 bases lining up with TRBD1. Trimming at V came to 6 bases and at J to 6 bases, leaving 8 bases not matched to a gene. The CDR3 sequence is 13 residues long. CDR1 and CDR2 (germline): MNHNS, SASEGT. DNA for the CDR3: TGTGCCAGCAGCTATGCACAGGGGACCGAGCAGTACTTC. The encoded protein is CASSYAQGTEQYF.

The chain joins TRBV4-2 to TRBJ2-7; TRBD2 agrees at 15 bases. V lost 1 base and J lost 0; bases outside the gene matches: 4. Looked up from germline, CDR1 is LGHNA and CDR2 is YNFKEQ. The CDR3 runs to 18 residues. The CDR3 is CASSQGTSGRGTSYEQYF. The CDR3 DNA is TGTGCCAGCAGCCAAGGGACTAGCGGGAGGGGGACCTCCTACGAGCAGTACTTC.

This clonotype has ten or more counts. The genes are TRBV10-3 and TRBJ2-5; TRBD2 matches at 10 bases. Per germline, CDR1 ENHRY and CDR2 SYGVKD. J gave up 4 bases and V 2 bases, and 7 bases lay outside the gene matches. This CDR3 region has 16 residues. As DNA, the CDR3 is TGTGCCATCAGTGAGGAAATAGCGGGAGGAGGAGAGACCCAGTACTTC. Protein product: CAISEEIAGGGETQYF.

In its sample, this clonotype was seen many times. The V call is TRBV29-1, the J call TRBJ2-7; tentatively, D is TRBD2 (5 bases). The CDR3 extends over 13 amino acids. CDR1 and CDR2 (germline): SQVTM, ANQGSEA. With 3 bases removed from V and 6 bases from J, the gap between germline ends came to 15 bases. The CDR3 nucleotides are TGCAGCGTTGATACTGCGGGTCGTTCCGAGCAGTACTTC. Translating it yields CSVDTAGRSEQYF.